The clone carrying this T cell receptor (beta chain) was observed a handful of times. The CDR3 runs to 17 residues. The V gene's germline CDR1 is ENHRY and CDR2 SYGVKD. Between the trimmed V and J ends, which lost 6 bases and 0 bases, there was a span of 19 bases. This entry is derived from a study of blood T cells in healthy people across ages. The authors ran a second PCR of about 7 to 11 cycles using a sample-barcoded 5' primer and a J-beta primer mix. TCRdb used MiXCR to reprocess the 5' RACE reads, holding one entry per CDR3 protein. Among over 1,500,000 distinct CDR3 sequences listed, about 49% were seen once.

The rearrangement links TRBV10-3 to TRBJ2-3, with D perhaps TRBD2 (5 bases). The receptor comes from a woman in her thirties or forties in good health. Material: blood. The CDR3 here is CAISHVVIRESTDTQYF. CDR3 DNA: TGTGCCATCAGCCATGTGGTGATTCGGGAAAGCACAGATACGCAGTATTTT.